Shown below are 14 T cell receptor beta chains from a single sample sequenced in a study of blood T cell repertoires in COVID-19. Measured with immunoSEQ multiplex PCR; TCRdb has only the in-frame clones, and not every one. The sample holds 95,000 to 130,000 clones; 90% are singletons and the top ten take 1.8%. Sequencing used peripheral blood. The receptor source for this set is a human donor with active COVID-19. The donor label of this sample is uncertain.

V gene TRBV19 combines with J gene TRBJ2-3; 8 bases match TRBD2. Germline CDR1 and CDR2: LNHDA and SQIVND (reference sequence). This CDR3 contains 19 residues. The V gene end was trimmed by 7 bases and the J gene end by 0 bases; junction bases not matched to a gene: 18. In DNA, the CDR3 is TGTGCCAGTACCCCCCTCCAGCGGGGGTCGGCCGATAGCACAGATACGCAGTATTTT. Amino acids: CASTPLQRGSADSTDTQYF.

This rearrangement joins TRBV7-2 to TRBJ2-4; maybe TRBD1 (6 bases). This CDR3 region has 16 residues. Germline CDR1 SGHTA, CDR2 FQGNSA. The germline V and J ends were trimmed by 5 bases and 0 bases, with 14 bases remaining between them. This CDR3 reads CASSPQGTLAKNIQYF. The CDR3 DNA reads as TGTGCCAGCAGCCCACAGGGTACCCTAGCCAAAAACATTCAGTACTTC. The full variable domain, rest sourced from reference TRBV7-2 and TRBJ2-4, is GAGVSQSPSNKVTEKGKDVELRCDPISGHTALYWYRQSLGQGLEFLIYFQGNSAPDKSGLPSDRFSAERTGGSVSTLTIQRTQQEDSAVYLCASSPQGTLAKNIQYFGAGTRLSVL.

The J gene is TRBJ1-1, the V gene TRBV4-3; D is possibly TRBD1 (5 bases). The CDR3 length is 17 residues. Trimming pared 4 bases from V and 3 bases from J, leaving 21 bases between. The germline CDR1 and CDR2 sequences are LGHNA and YSLEER. CDR3 in amino acids: CASSPGPGAGVDTEAFF. The CDR3 DNA is TGCGCCAGCAGCCCAGGTCCCGGCGCGGGGGTCGACACTGAAGCTTTCTTT.

The rearrangement joins TRBV3-1 (or the pseudogene TRBV3-2) to TRBJ2-2, with 7 nucleotides matching TRBD1. Losses at the gene ends were 7 bases for V and 0 bases for J; bases not matched to a gene: 8. The CDR3 length is 16 residues. CDR1 LGHDT and CDR2 YNNKEL come from the germline V gene (reference sequence). The CDR3 DNA sequence: TGTGCCAGCAAACCCACGGGGACAGCGAACACCGGGGAGCTGTTTTTT. Translating it yields CASKPTGTANTGELFF.

V and J are TRBV11-2 and TRBJ2-3; 7 bases match TRBD1. The CDR3 is 16 amino acids. Germline assignment: CDR1 SGHAT and CDR2 FQNNGV. The trim removed 5 bases at V and 0 bases at J, leaving 8 bases unmatched. CDR3: CASSKRTGLSTDTQYF. CDR3 in DNA: TGTGCCAGCAGCAAACGGACAGGACTTAGCACAGATACGCAGTATTTT.

The CDR3 DNA sequence: TGCGCCAGCAGCCAGGCCGCGGGGGACCAGATCTTAGGGGAGCTGTTTTTT. Translating gives CASSQAAGDQILGELFF. This rearrangement joins TRBV4-1 to TRBJ2-2; TRBD2 aligns across 7 bases. V trimming: 3 bases; J trimming: 8 bases; junction bases outside the gene matches: 15. The CDR3 has 17 residues. Germline V gene lookup returns CDR1 MGHRA and CDR2 YSYEKL.

This chain joins TRBV7-9 and TRBJ1-1; D remains unclear. The CDR3 covers 15 residues. The germline V and J ends were trimmed by 1 base and 0 bases, with 9 bases remaining between them. Germline V gives CDR1 SEHNR, CDR2 FQNEAQ (reference sequence). CDR3 protein: CASSLVQSMNTEAFF. The CDR3 nucleotides are TGTGCCAGCAGCTTAGTACAGAGCATGAACACTGAAGCTTTCTTT.

The J gene is TRBJ1-4, the V gene TRBV7-2, with a tentative D call TRBD1 (6 bases). The CDR3 is made up of 17 amino acids. Germline-derived CDR1 and CDR2 are SGHTA and FQGNSA. The ends were cut back, 0 bases at V and 7 bases at J, with 18 bases in the middle. The CDR3 nucleotides read TGTGCCAGCAGCTTAGCTTTCGTAGGGCAGGGGCGTGAAAAACTGTTTTTT. Translating gives CASSLAFVGQGREKLFF.

This chain links TRBV3-1 (or the pseudogene TRBV3-2) with TRBJ1-2, with D possibly matching TRBD1 (6 bases). The CDR3 runs 16 residues. Trimming took 3 bases from V and 2 from J, leaving 16 bases between them. The germline gives CDR1 LGHDT, CDR2 YNNKEL (reference sequence). Here the CDR3 DNA reads TGTGCCAGCAGCCACCGCGGAAAGGGACAAAACTATGGCTACACCTTC. Translating gives CASSHRGKGQNYGYTF.

V is TRBV6-2 or TRBV6-3 and J is TRBJ1-1; D might be TRBD1 (5 bases). Germline CDR1 MNHEY, CDR2 SVGEGT. The ends were cut back, 2 bases at V and 10 bases at J, with 14 bases in the middle. CDR3 length: 13 residues. DNA of the CDR3: TGTGCCAGCAGTTACGGAATCAGGGCTGGAGCTTTCTTT. It translates to CASSYGIRAGAFF.

The chain recombines TRBV27 with TRBJ2-7; 8 nucleotides line up with TRBD1. J gave up 4 bases and V 4 bases, and 9 bases lay outside the gene matches. CDR1 and CDR2 (germline): MNHEY, SMNVEV (reference sequence). This CDR3 has 15 residues. CDR3 amino acids: CASSSAVGTGYEQYF. For the CDR3, the DNA is TGTGCCAGCAGTTCTGCGGTAGGGACAGGATACGAGCAGTACTTC.

The chain links TRBV6-5 to TRBJ1-1; no reliable D call. The CDR3 has 13 amino acids. The germline CDR1 and CDR2 sequences are MNHEY and SVGAGI. The V gene lost 5 bases and the J gene lost 8 bases, with 15 bases spanning the gap. The CDR3 bases are TGTGCCAGCAGTACCCGGTTAGGACTAGAAGCTTTCTTT. Its translation is CASSTRLGLEAFF.

DNA of the CDR3: TGTGCCAGCAGCTTGAATGCGGGGAATGAGCAGTTCTTC. Translation gives CASSLNAGNEQFF. This chain links TRBV5-8 with TRBJ2-1; perhaps TRBD2 as D (6 bases). Germline-derived CDR1 and CDR2 are SGHTS and YDEGEE. Trimming cost V 1 base and J 7 bases, with 9 bases left between them. The CDR3 contains 13 residues.

The V call is TRBV3-1 (or the pseudogene TRBV3-2), the J call TRBJ1-2; D is uncertain. Looked up from germline, CDR1 is LGHDT and CDR2 is YNNKEL (reference sequence). The CDR3 spans 15 residues. Trimming pared 4 bases from V and 6 bases from J, leaving 18 bases between. The CDR3 DNA reads as TGTGCCAGCAGCCTTTCAGGCGTTATGGGCAATGGCTACACCTTC. Amino acids: CASSLSGVMGNGYTF.